Listed below are T cell receptor beta chains from one sample, sequenced in a study of graft-versus-host responses after intestinal transplantation. The repertoire was sequenced with immunoSEQ multiplex PCR; TCRdb's copy has only in-frame clones and lacks some. The sample yields 35,000 to 50,000 clones, roughly 92% seen once. No antigens are known for them. The sequencing used unstimulated CD8+ T cells sorted from spleen or lymph node cells, collected before transplant. These receptor sequences come from a human donor who was the organ donor for an intestinal transplant. Each CDR3 is given with its conserved first and last residue. D genes are given only for firm matches. A clone size is listed for some rows: how often the clone was seen (once, few, many), or a class if it is expanded.

D: TRBD2
size: -
V: TRBV28
J: TRBJ2-7
CDR3: CASSLTSGRSDEQYF
DNA: TGTGCCAGCAGTCTCACTAGCGGGAGATCGGACGAGCAGTACTTC

D: -
size: -
V: TRBV27
J: TRBJ2-7
CDR3: CASSLGNEQYF
DNA: TGTGCCAGCAGTTTGGGTAACGAGCAGTACTTC

D: TRBD2
size: -
V: TRBV5-1
J: TRBJ2-7
CDR3: CASRTSGTNEQYF
DNA: TGCGCCAGCAGGACTAGCGGGACCAACGAGCAGTACTTC

D: -
size: -
V: TRBV7-3
J: TRBJ2-1
CDR3: CASSPYASSYNEQFF
DNA: TGTGCCAGCAGCCCCTACGCGAGCTCCTACAATGAGCAGTTCTTC

D: -
size: -
V: TRBV5-4
J: TRBJ2-3
CDR3: CASSLLDTDTQYF
DNA: TGTGCCAGCAGCTTGTTAGACACAGATACGCAGTATTTT

D: -
size: once
V: TRBV5-6
J: TRBJ1-1
CDR3: CASSLDWETENTEAFF
DNA: TGTGCCAGCAGCTTGGACTGGGAGACGGAGAACACTGAAGCTTTCTTT

D: -
size: -
V: TRBV27
J: TRBJ2-7
CDR3: CASSLSGRTSPYEQYF
DNA: TGTGCCAGCAGTTTATCCGGTCGGACATCCCCCTACGAGCAGTACTTC

D: TRBD2
size: -
V: TRBV4-1
J: TRBJ2-3
CDR3: CASSPLAERADTQYF
DNA: TGCGCCAGCAGCCCGCTAGCGGAAAGGGCAGATACGCAGTATTTT

D: TRBD2
size: -
V: TRBV27
J: TRBJ2-1
CDR3: CASSLDLAAHNEQFF
DNA: TGTGCCAGCAGTCTCGATCTAGCGGCTCATAATGAGCAGTTCTTC

D: -
size: -
V: TRBV5-1
J: TRBJ2-7
CDR3: CASSLGRGRLGEQYF
DNA: TGCGCCAGCAGCTTGGGGAGGGGGCGCTTGGGTGAGCAGTACTTC

D: -
size: -
V: TRBV27
J: TRBJ2-1
CDR3: CASSTPRGYNEQFF
DNA: TGTGCCAGCAGTACCCCTAGGGGGTACAATGAGCAGTTCTTC

D: TRBD1
size: -
V: TRBV9
J: TRBJ1-1
CDR3: CASSVEPGQAGVNTEAFF
DNA: TGTGCCAGCAGCGTAGAGCCGGGACAGGCGGGAGTAAACACTGAAGCTTTCTTT

D: TRBD2
size: -
V: TRBV10-1
J: TRBJ2-3
CDR3: CASSSSLDLAGVTDTQYF
DNA: TGCGCCAGCAGTTCGAGTCTCGATTTAGCGGGAGTGACAGATACGCAGTATTTT

D: -
size: -
V: TRBV5-4
J: TRBJ2-3
CDR3: CASSPSGSPTDTQYF
DNA: TGTGCCAGCAGCCCCTCAGGCAGTCCGACAGATACGCAGTATTTT

D: TRBD2
size: -
V: TRBV5-8
J: TRBJ2-7
CDR3: CASSVVAGGRDEQYF
DNA: TGTGCCAGCAGCGTGGTAGCGGGAGGGCGCGACGAGCAGTACTTC

D: -
size: -
V: TRBV13
J: TRBJ2-7
CDR3: CASSFSTRTYEQYF
DNA: TGTGCCAGCAGCTTCTCTACCAGGACCTACGAGCAGTACTTC

D: TRBD1
size: -
V: TRBV5-1
J: TRBJ2-3
CDR3: CASSLIRGQGTDTQYF
DNA: TGCGCCAGCAGCCTAATAAGGGGGCAGGGCACAGATACGCAGTATTTT

D: TRBD1
size: -
V: TRBV30
J: TRBJ1-6
CDR3: CAGTRTGGSPLHF
DNA: TGTGCCGGGACTCGGACAGGGGGTTCACCCCTCCACTTT

D: TRBD2
size: -
V: TRBV7-2
J: TRBJ2-5
CDR3: CASSLAGGPETQYF
DNA: TGTGCCAGCAGTCTAGCGGGAGGCCCTGAGACCCAGTACTTC

D: TRBD2
size: -
V: TRBV7-3
J: TRBJ2-1
CDR3: CASSLLAGDNEQFF
DNA: TGTGCCAGCAGCTTACTAGCGGGAGACAATGAGCAGTTCTTC

D: TRBD1
size: once
V: TRBV6-6
J: TRBJ1-1
CDR3: CASSPYDRGNTEAFF
DNA: TGTGCCAGCAGCCCATACGACAGGGGGAACACTGAAGCTTTCTTT